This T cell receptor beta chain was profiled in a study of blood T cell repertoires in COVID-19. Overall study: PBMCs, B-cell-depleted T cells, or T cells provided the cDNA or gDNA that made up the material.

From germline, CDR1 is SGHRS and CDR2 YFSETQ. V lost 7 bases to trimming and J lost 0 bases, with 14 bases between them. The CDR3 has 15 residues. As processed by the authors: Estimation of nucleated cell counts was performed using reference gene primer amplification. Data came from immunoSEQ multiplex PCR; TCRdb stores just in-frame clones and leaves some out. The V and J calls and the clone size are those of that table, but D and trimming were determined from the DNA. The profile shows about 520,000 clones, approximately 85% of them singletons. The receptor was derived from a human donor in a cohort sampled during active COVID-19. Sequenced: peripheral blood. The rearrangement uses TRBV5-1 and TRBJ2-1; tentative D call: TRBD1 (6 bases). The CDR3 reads CASLGLGGSYNEQFF. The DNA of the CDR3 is TGCGCCAGCTTAGGGCTAGGGGGCTCCTACAATGAGCAGTTCTTC. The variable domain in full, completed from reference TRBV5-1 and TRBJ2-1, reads KAGVTQTPRYLIKTRGQQVTLSCSPISGHRSVSWYQQTPGQGLQFLFEYFSETQRNKGNFPGRFSGRQFSNSRSEMNVSTLELGDSALYLCASLGLGGSYNEQFFGPGTRLTVL.